These T cell receptor beta chains were read from a single sample in a study of blood T cell repertoires in COVID-19. TCRdb keeps only in-frame clones here, not all; method: immunoSEQ multiplex PCR. The profile shows 200,000 to 250,000 clones, more than 75% of them singletons. Sequenced sample: peripheral blood. The receptor set was obtained from a woman of 80 years or more with COVID-19, enrolled during active disease. The CDR3 runs from the conserved cysteine through the conserved F or W. A D gene is named only where the DNA matches it firmly. For some rows the clone size is stated as once, few or many, or as a class when expanded; others skip it.

D gene	clone size	V gene	J gene	CDR3 protein	CDR3 DNA
NA	NA	TRBV5-1	TRBJ2-3	CASSLGGPDTQYF	TGCGCCAGCAGCTTAGGGGGTCCAGATACGCAGTATTTT
NA	NA	TRBV27	TRBJ2-1	CASSSPGGSYNEQFF	TGTGCCAGCAGTTCCCCAGGGGGGTCCTACAATGAGCAGTTCTTC
NA	NA	TRBV28	TRBJ2-3	CASSQGGEIDTQYF	TGTGCCAGCAGCCAAGGGGGAGAGATAGATACGCAGTATTTT
NA	NA	TRBV3-1/TRBV3-2	TRBJ2-5	CASSPLGAQETQYF	TGTGCCAGCAGCCCCTTGGGAGCCCAAGAGACCCAGTACTTC
TRBD1	NA	TRBV9	TRBJ2-2	CASSVKSPGGNTGELFF	TGTGCCAGCAGCGTAAAATCTCCAGGGGGAAACACCGGGGAGCTGTTTTTT
NA	NA	TRBV11-2	TRBJ1-3	CASSSGGTGGGNTIYF	TGTGCCAGCAGCTCCGGGGGGACTGGGGGTGGAAACACCATATATTTT
NA	few	TRBV19	TRBJ1-2	CASKMGVGSGYGYTF	TGTGCCAGTAAGATGGGTGTGGGGAGCGGCTATGGCTACACCTTC
NA	NA	TRBV19	TRBJ1-2	CASISPGYYGYTF	TGTGCCAGCATATCCCCAGGGTACTATGGCTACACCTTC
NA	NA	TRBV2	TRBJ1-6	CASSEGEVNSPLHF	TGTGCCAGCAGTGAAGGAGAAGTGAATTCACCCCTCCACTTT
TRBD1	few	TRBV5-4	TRBJ2-7	CASSRDRGEQYF	TGTGCCAGCAGCCGCGACAGGGGCGAGCAGTACTTC
NA	NA	TRBV6-2/TRBV6-3	TRBJ2-7	CASSYSNRYEQYF	TGTGCCAGCAGTTACTCTAATCGCTACGAGCAGTACTTC
TRBD1	NA	TRBV6-5	TRBJ1-6	CASRDRDRVLSPLHF	TGTGCCAGCAGGGACCGGGACAGGGTTCTTTCACCCCTCCACTTT
NA	NA	TRBV2	TRBJ1-2	CASSPPRQPWWANYGYTF	TGTGCCAGCAGTCCCCCCAGACAGCCCTGGTGGGCCAACTATGGCTACACCTTC
NA	NA	TRBV6-5	TRBJ1-2	CASSRGIGYTF	TGTGCCAGCAGTAGGGGTATCGGCTACACCTTC
TRBD1	NA	TRBV6-5	TRBJ1-1	CASSSIQGYTEAFF	TGTGCCAGCAGTTCAATACAGGGGTACACTGAAGCTTTCTTT
TRBD2	once	TRBV3-1/TRBV3-2	TRBJ2-7	CASSRNPGTSGAYEQYF	TGTGCCAGCAGCCGAAACCCTGGGACTAGCGGCGCTTACGAGCAGTACTTC
TRBD1	NA	TRBV14	TRBJ1-4	CASSQRDRAIATNEKLFF	TGTGCCAGCAGCCAGCGGGACAGAGCTATTGCAACTAATGAAAAACTGTTTTTT
NA	NA	TRBV24-1	TRBJ2-3	CATSDYPGVGTDTQYF	TGTGCCACCAGTGATTATCCAGGGGTGGGCACAGATACGCAGTATTTT
TRBD1	NA	TRBV9	TRBJ2-7	CASSDGQGVYEQYF	TGTGCCAGCAGCGATGGACAGGGGGTTTACGAGCAGTACTTC
TRBD2	NA	TRBV5-4	TRBJ2-7	CASSLTVLAGVTYEQYF	TGTGCCAGCAGCTTGACCGTACTAGCGGGAGTAACCTACGAGCAGTACTTC
TRBD2	NA	TRBV19	TRBJ2-6	CASSTGGAGANVLTF	TGTGCCAGTAGTACGGGAGGGGCTGGGGCCAACGTCCTGACTTTC
NA	NA	TRBV4-1	TRBJ1-5	CASSQAGFNQPQHF	TGCGCCAGCAGCCAAGCGGGTTTCAATCAGCCCCAGCATTTT
NA	NA	TRBV3-1/TRBV3-2	TRBJ1-1	CASSLATEAFF	TGTGCCAGCAGCCTAGCCACTGAAGCTTTCTTT
NA	NA	TRBV6-5	TRBJ1-4	CASIRTSDEKLFF	TGTGCCAGCATTAGAACTTCCGATGAAAAACTGTTTTTT
NA	NA	TRBV28	TRBJ1-5	CASGDGGHRTSQPQHF	TGTGCCAGCGGTGATGGCGGACACAGAACTTCTCAGCCCCAGCATTTT
TRBD2	NA	TRBV6-2/TRBV6-3	TRBJ2-5	CASGRGTGGPETQYF	TGTGCCAGCGGCCGAGGGACGGGAGGGCCAGAGACCCAGTACTTC